This T cell receptor (beta chain) derives from a study of blood T cell repertoires in COVID-19. Study as a whole: The samples span acute and convalescent COVID-19 from the United States, Italy and Spain. Sources were T cells, B-cell-depleted T cells, or PBMCs; the material itself was cDNA or gDNA.

Germline V gene data show CDR1 as SNHLY and CDR2 as FYNNEI. The CDR3 extends over 13 amino acids. V shed 6 bases and J 6 bases; nucleotides not matched to a gene: 7. In the authors' workflow: Reference gene primer amplification yielded estimated nucleated cell counts. Data came from immunoSEQ multiplex PCR; TCRdb stores just in-frame clones and leaves some out. V, J and clone size were drawn from that table, and D and trimming were deduced from the DNA. The table shows about 240,000 clones, with about nine tenths occurring only once. This clone was seen only a few times. The receptor was derived from a man in his sixties who had recovered from COVID-19. The rearrangement joins TRBV2 to TRBJ1-1, with 7 bases identical to TRBD1. Sequenced: peripheral blood. DNA of the CDR3: TGTGCCAGCAGACCCAACAGGGGCGCTGAAGCTTTCTTT. Residues: CASRPNRGAEAFF.